The next 23 T cell receptor beta chains were all read from a single sample in a study of regulatory T cells in long-lasting Graves disease. As to time point: newly diagnosed GD, antithyroid drugs for less than 3 months. PBMC RNA served as the TCR library source. Arm-PCR of CDR3 regions and iRepertoire HTBI primers were used to build TCR beta libraries. Each CDR3 protein is one row after TCRdb ran MiXCR on the multiplex PCR reads. The repertoire holds around 480,000 distinct CDR3 sequences, with roughly 16% as singletons. These sequences were also reported in another study, on T cells in Graves' hyperthyroidism and ophthalmopathy.

Here the sequenced sample was peripheral blood mononuclear cells (PBMCs), taken at new diagnosis, from a patient treated with antithyroid drugs. The source of these receptors is a middle-aged man with Graves disease.

This clonotype was seen many times. This chain joins TRBV11-2 and TRBJ2-7; 9 bases fit TRBD1. The length of the CDR3 is 15 residues. The V segment lost 5 bases and the J segment 2 bases; nucleotides outside the gene matches: 7. Looked up from germline, CDR1 is SGHAT and CDR2 is FQNNGV. The CDR3 here is CASSRTTGGTYEQYF. As DNA, the CDR3 is TGTGCCAGCAGCCGGACGACAGGGGGGACCTACGAGCAGTACTTC. The variable domain in full, completed from reference TRBV11-2 and TRBJ2-7, reads EAGVAQSPRYKIIEKRQSVAFWCNPISGHATLYWYQQILGQGPKLLIQFQNNGVVDDSQLPKDRFSAERLKGVDSTLKIQPAKLEDSAVYLCASSRTTGGTYEQYFGPGTRLTVT.

This clonotype has a single count. This chain connects TRBV6-1 to TRBJ1-5, with D uncertain. V gave up 8 bases and J gave up 0 bases, with 8 bases separating them. Germline V CDR1 and CDR2: MNHNS, SASEGT. The CDR3 is made up of 13 amino acids. The CDR3 spells CASGQNSNQPQHF. Written as DNA, the CDR3 is TGTGCCAGCGGTCAGAATAGCAATCAGCCCCAGCATTTT.

This clonotype has a count of ten or more. The rearrangement links TRBV5-1 to TRBJ2-2; D is unclear. This CDR3 spans 15 amino acids. The ends were cut back, 4 bases at V and 2 bases at J, with 12 bases in the middle. Germline values: CDR1 SGHRS, CDR2 YFSETQ. CDR3 protein: CASSPPADNTGELFF. In nucleotides, the CDR3 is TGCGCCAGCAGCCCGCCGGCAGATAACACCGGGGAGCTGTTTTTT.

The table lists this clonotype with a few counts. The V gene is TRBV7-9, the J gene TRBJ2-1; 9 bases line up with TRBD2. Trimming cost V 5 bases and J 8 bases; bases outside gene matches: 7. The CDR3 consists of 14 residues. The V gene's germline CDR1 is SEHNR and CDR2 FQNEAQ (reference sequence). The CDR3, as DNA: TGTGCCAGCAGCCTTAGCGGGAGCAAGGATGAGCAGTTCTTC. Protein product: CASSLSGSKDEQFF.

This clonotype was observed many times. The chain couples TRBV24-1 to TRBJ2-1, with D maybe TRBD1 (7 bases). This CDR3 region has 15 residues. Germline-derived CDR1 and CDR2 are KGHDR and SFDVKD. The V gene lost 6 bases and the J gene lost 2 bases, with 13 bases spanning the gap. DNA of the CDR3: TGTGCCACCAGTCCGGAGGGGGCGACCTACAATGAGCAGTTCTTC. Residues: CATSPEGATYNEQFF.

This clonotype turned up a few times. V is TRBV20-1 and J is TRBJ2-7, with D possibly being TRBD1 (6 bases). This CDR3 is 13 amino acids long. Germline values: CDR1 DFQATT, CDR2 SNEGSKA (reference sequence). With 6 bases removed from V and 2 bases from J, the gap between germline ends came to 14 bases. The DNA of the CDR3 is TGCAGTGCCAACAGGGACGCCCCCTACGAGCAGTACTTC. This translates into CSANRDAPYEQYF.

Note on this clonotype: A much larger clone is a single base away; this may be a read error. The J gene is TRBJ2-5, the V gene TRBV7-2; 9 bases align to TRBD1. Germline CDR1 is SGHTA and CDR2 is FQGNSA. The CDR3 totals 14 residues. V lost 3 bases to trimming and J lost 5 bases; unmatched junction nucleotides: 4. This CDR3 reads CASSFGTGWETQYF. In DNA form, the CDR3 reads TGTGCCAGCAGCTTCGGGACAGGGTGGGAGACCCAGTACTTC.

The chain carries TRBV29-1 and TRBJ2-7; 9 bases line up with TRBD2. Germline V gene sequence: CDR1 SQVTM, CDR2 ANQGSEA. V was clipped by 6 bases and J by 4 bases; unmatched bases: 4. This CDR3 region has 12 residues. In DNA form, the CDR3 reads TGCAGCGTGGCGGGGGGGGTTTACGAGCAGTACTTC. Its protein is CSVAGGVYEQYF.

This clonotype was observed a handful of times. The V and J genes are TRBV6-2 or TRBV6-3 and TRBJ1-3; 8 bases are a match to TRBD1. With V trimmed by 0 bases and J by 8 bases, 6 bases remained unmatched. CDR1 MNHEY and CDR2 SVGEGT come from the germline V gene. This CDR3 contains 15 residues. CDR3 loop: CASSYSGQGWDTIYF. In nucleotides, the CDR3 is TGTGCCAGCAGTTACTCCGGACAGGGCTGGGACACCATATATTTT.

In its sample, this clonotype was seen many times. A read error may produce the germline difference seen at one junction end. The CDR3 nucleotides read TGCGCCAACAGCTGGTCGACATTGTCGAACACTGAAGCTTTCTTT. Encoded protein: CANSWSTLSNTEAFF. V is TRBV5-1 and J is TRBJ1-1; no clear D. This CDR3 contains 15 residues. Looked up from germline, CDR1 is SGHRS and CDR2 is YFSETQ. Using reference TRBV5-1 and TRBJ1-1 for the parts outside the CDR3, the full variable domain is KAGVTQTPRYLIKTRGQQVTLSCSPISGHRSVSWYQQTPGQGLQFLFEYFSETQRNKGNFPGRFSGRQFSNSRSEMNVSTLELGDSALYLCANSWSTLSNTEAFFGQGTRLTVV.

The chain couples TRBV20-1 to TRBJ1-2; D not certain. Trimming took off 1 base at V and 0 bases at J, with 15 bases between the two ends. This CDR3 has 16 residues. CDR1 DFQATT and CDR2 SNEGSKA come from the germline V gene (reference sequence). CDR3: CSARAVGLTPNYGYTF. The CDR3 DNA is TGCAGTGCTAGAGCGGTGGGTCTGACTCCTAACTATGGCTACACCTTC.

This clonotype was seen only once. Since a much larger clone is just one base distant, this may be a read error. The chain joins TRBV7-2 to TRBJ1-4, with D possibly matching TRBD1 (5 bases). Germline V lookup: CDR1 SGHTA, CDR2 FQGNSA. This CDR3 is 15 amino acids long. V lost 2 bases, J lost 3 bases, and 10 bases lay in between. CDR3 amino acids: CASSLMGGANEKLFF. The DNA of the CDR3 is TGTGCCAGCAGCTTAATGGGAGGGGCTAATGAAAAACTGTTTTTT.

A note on this clonotype: A much more abundant neighbour one base away suggests this may be a read error. The chain carries TRBV2 and TRBJ1-1, with D perhaps TRBD1 (5 bases). V lost 4 bases and J 6 bases, leaving 18 bases between the germline ends. Germline V gene sequence: CDR1 SNHLY, CDR2 FYNNEI. CDR3 size: 15 residues. The CDR3: CASSAGRAGLSEAFF. The CDR3 DNA follows: TGTGCCAGCAGTGCGGGCAGGGCAGGGCTTTCTGAAGCTTTCTTT.

This clonotype has a count of ten or more. This sequence joins TRBV20-1 and TRBJ2-4; TRBD2 aligns across 7 bases. This CDR3 contains 15 residues. V dropped 5 bases and J dropped 1; count of bases not matched to a gene: 8. Per germline, CDR1 DFQATT and CDR2 SNEGSKA (reference sequence). The CDR3 loop reads CSAADAGEAKNIQYF. In nucleotides, the CDR3 is TGCAGTGCTGCAGACGCGGGGGAGGCCAAAAACATTCAGTACTTC.

This clonotype has just a few counts. The chain's CDR3 is CSGSGDGYNEQFF. The CDR3 DNA follows: TGCAGCGGGTCCGGTGACGGTTACAATGAGCAGTTCTTC. The gene calls are TRBV29-1 and TRBJ2-1; D unclear. V was cut by 7 bases and J by 4 bases, with 14 bases left in between. This CDR3 has 13 amino acids. Germline V gene lookup returns CDR1 SQVTM and CDR2 ANQGSEA.

There are many counts of this clonotype. The CDR3 loop is CSARQLAGDYEQYF. CDR3 nucleotide sequence: TGCAGTGCTAGGCAACTAGCGGGAGACTACGAGCAGTACTTC. The chain carries TRBV20-1 and TRBJ2-7; 11 positions agree with TRBD2. The CDR3 contains 14 residues. With 3 bases clipped from V and 3 bases from J, the junction kept 4 bases outside the gene matches. CDR1 DFQATT and CDR2 SNEGSKA come from the germline V gene (reference sequence).

The chain uses TRBV28 and TRBJ2-2, with D unclear. The germline V gene has CDR1 MDHEN and CDR2 SYDVKM. CDR3 length equals 17 residues. Trimming pared 3 bases from V and 2 bases from J, leaving 16 bases between. Written as DNA, the CDR3 is TGTGCCAGCAGTTTGGCCTTTGGAAACCTTAACACCGGGGAGCTGTTTTTT. Encoded protein: CASSLAFGNLNTGELFF.

V gene TRBV28 combines with J gene TRBJ1-1, with D maybe TRBD1 (5 bases). Trimming stripped 3 bases from V and 10 bases from J, with 18 bases between. The CDR3 sequence is 14 residues long. Germline V gene data show CDR1 as MDHEN and CDR2 as SYDVKM. Here the CDR3 DNA reads TGTGCCAGCAGTTTCTCAAATCTAGGGGAGGGAGCTTTCTTT. Protein: CASSFSNLGEGAFF.

The chain joins TRBV15 to TRBJ2-7, with 9 bases fitting TRBD1. V lost 3 bases, J lost 8 bases, and 8 bases stayed unmatched. Germline CDR1 LNHNV, CDR2 YYDKDF (reference sequence). The CDR3 loop spans 14 amino acids. The CDR3 bases are TGTGCCACCAGCAGGGAGGGAACAGGGGGCCAGCAGTACTTC. This gives the protein CATSREGTGGQQYF.

This clonotype came up many times. This chain connects TRBV7-9 to TRBJ2-7; D call uncertain. The CDR3 sequence is 15 residues long. Per germline, CDR1 SEHNR and CDR2 FQNEAQ (reference sequence). The V end was cut by 1 base, the J end by 0 bases, with 10 bases between. CDR3 loop: CASSLVSLSSYEQYF. Here the CDR3 DNA reads TGTGCCAGCAGCTTAGTGTCCCTGAGCTCCTACGAGCAGTACTTC.

This clonotype was counted at least ten times. The chain recombines TRBV20-1 with TRBJ2-1; D is unclear. The CDR3 has 12 amino acids. Germline CDR1 reads DFQATT; CDR2 reads SNEGSKA (reference sequence). Trimming removed 6 bases at V and 12 bases at J, with 18 bases between. CDR3 protein: CSAHNWAFGQFF. CDR3 coding DNA: TGCAGTGCCCATAACTGGGCCTTCGGGCAGTTCTTC.

The rearrangement joins TRBV28 to TRBJ2-7; the D is unclear. CDR1 is MDHEN, CDR2 SYDVKM, per germline. Trimming removed 10 bases at V and 2 bases at J, with 12 bases between. The CDR3 is 12 residues long. CDR3 loop: CATTSSAYEQYF. CDR3 bases: TGTGCCACTACCTCGAGCGCCTACGAGCAGTACTTC. Complete variable domain (other parts from reference TRBV28 and TRBJ2-7): DVKVTQSSRYLVKRTGEKVFLECVQDMDHENMFWYRQDPGLGLRLIYFSYDVKMKEKGDIPEGYSVSREKKERFSLILESASTNQTSMYLCATTSSAYEQYFGPGTRLTVT.

The J gene is TRBJ2-1, the V gene TRBV7-2, with 10 nucleotides matching TRBD2. V gave up 5 bases and J gave up 4 bases; unmatched junction bases: 5. Germline assignment: CDR1 SGHTA and CDR2 FQGNSA. This CDR3 has 15 residues. The CDR3 region is CTSSRTSGTYNEQFF. DNA for the CDR3: TGTACCAGCAGCCGGACTAGCGGAACTTACAATGAGCAGTTCTTC.